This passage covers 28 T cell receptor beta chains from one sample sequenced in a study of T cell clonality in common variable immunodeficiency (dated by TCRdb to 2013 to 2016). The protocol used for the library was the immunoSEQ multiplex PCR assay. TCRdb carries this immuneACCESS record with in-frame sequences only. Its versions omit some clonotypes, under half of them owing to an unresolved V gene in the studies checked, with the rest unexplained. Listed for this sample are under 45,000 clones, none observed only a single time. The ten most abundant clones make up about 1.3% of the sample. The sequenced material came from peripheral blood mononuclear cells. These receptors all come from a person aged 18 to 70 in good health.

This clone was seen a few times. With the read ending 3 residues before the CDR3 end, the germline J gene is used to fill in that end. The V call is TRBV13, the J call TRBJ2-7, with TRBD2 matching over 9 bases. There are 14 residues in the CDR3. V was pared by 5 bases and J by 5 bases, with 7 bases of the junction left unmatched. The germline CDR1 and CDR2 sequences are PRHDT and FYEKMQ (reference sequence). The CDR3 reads CASSLSGRLDEQYF. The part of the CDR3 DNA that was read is TGTGCCAGCAGCCTAAGCGGGAGGTTGGACGAG.

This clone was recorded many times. The sequenced CDR3 bases are TGTGCCCTCCGCAGAGGGCCAACTAATGAAAAA. Protein: CALRRGPTNEK. The full CDR3 sequence reads CALRRGPTNEKLFF. The genes are TRBV2 and TRBJ1-4; D call uncertain. The CDR3 end is not reached by the read, which stops 3 residues before it; the germline J gene fills it in. CDR3 length: 14 amino acids. V dropped 11 bases and J dropped 0 bases, with 13 bases sitting between them. Germline V lookup: CDR1 SNHLY, CDR2 FYNNEI.

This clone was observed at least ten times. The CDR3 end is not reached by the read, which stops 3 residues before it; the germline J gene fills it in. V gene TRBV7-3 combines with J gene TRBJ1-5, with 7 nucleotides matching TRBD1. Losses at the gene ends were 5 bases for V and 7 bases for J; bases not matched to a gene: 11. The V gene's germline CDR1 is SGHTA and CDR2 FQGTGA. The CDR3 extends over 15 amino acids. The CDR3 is CASSPSPRGRQPQHF. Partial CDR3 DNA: TGTGCCAGCAGCCCTTCCCCCAGGGGGAGGCAGCCC.

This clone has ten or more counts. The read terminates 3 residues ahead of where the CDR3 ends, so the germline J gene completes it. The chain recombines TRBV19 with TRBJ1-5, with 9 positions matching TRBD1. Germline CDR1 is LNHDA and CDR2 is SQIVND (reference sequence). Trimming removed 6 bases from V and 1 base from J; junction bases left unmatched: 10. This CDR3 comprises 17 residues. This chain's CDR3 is CASRLSTGTGSNQPQHF. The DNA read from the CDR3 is TGTGCCAGTAGACTGTCCACCGGGACAGGGAGCAATCAGCCC. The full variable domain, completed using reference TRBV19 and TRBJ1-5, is DGGITQSPKYLFRKEGQNVTLSCEQNLNHDAMYWYRQDPGQGLRLIYYSQIVNDFQKGDIAEGYSVSREKKESFPLTVTSAQKNPTAFYLCASRLSTGTGSNQPQHFGDGTRLSIL.

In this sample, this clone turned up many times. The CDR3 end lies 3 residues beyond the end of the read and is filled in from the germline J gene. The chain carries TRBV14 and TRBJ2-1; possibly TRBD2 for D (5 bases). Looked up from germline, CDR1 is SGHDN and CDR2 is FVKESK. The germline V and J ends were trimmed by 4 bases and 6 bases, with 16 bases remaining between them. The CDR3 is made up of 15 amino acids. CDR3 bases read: TGTGCCAGCAGCCTCGGGCTAGCTTCGTTCAATGAG. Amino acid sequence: CASSLGLASFNE. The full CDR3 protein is CASSLGLASFNEQFF. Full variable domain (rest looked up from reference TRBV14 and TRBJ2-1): EAGVTQFPSHSVIEKGQTVTLRCDPISGHDNLYWYRRVMGKEIKFLLHFVKESKQDESGMPNNRFLAERTGGTYSTLKVQPAELEDSGVYFCASSLGLASFNEQFFGPGTRLTVL.

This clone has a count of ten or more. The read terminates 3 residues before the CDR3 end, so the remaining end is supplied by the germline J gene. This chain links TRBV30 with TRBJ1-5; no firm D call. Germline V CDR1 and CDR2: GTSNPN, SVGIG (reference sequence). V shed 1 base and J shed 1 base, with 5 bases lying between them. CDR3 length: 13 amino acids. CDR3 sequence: CAWSARSNQPQHF. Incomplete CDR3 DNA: TGTGCCTGGAGTGCCCGGAGCAATCAGCCC.

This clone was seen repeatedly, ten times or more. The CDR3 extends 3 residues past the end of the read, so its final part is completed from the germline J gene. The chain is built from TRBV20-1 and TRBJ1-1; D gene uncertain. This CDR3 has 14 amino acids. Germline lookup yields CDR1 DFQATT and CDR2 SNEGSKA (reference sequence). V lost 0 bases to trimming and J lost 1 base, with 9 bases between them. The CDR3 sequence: CSARELRGNTEAFF. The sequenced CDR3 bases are TGCAGTGCTAGAGAATTGCGTGGGAACACTGAA.

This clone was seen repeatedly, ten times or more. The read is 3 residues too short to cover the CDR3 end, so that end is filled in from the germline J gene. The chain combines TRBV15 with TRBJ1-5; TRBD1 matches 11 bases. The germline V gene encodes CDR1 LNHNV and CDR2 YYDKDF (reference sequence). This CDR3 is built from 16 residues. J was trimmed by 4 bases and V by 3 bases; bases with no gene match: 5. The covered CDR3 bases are TGTGCCACCAGCAGTGGACAGGGGGCGAGGAATCAGCCC. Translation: CATSSGQGARNQP. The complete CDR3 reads CATSSGQGARNQPQHF.

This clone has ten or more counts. The CDR3 is CASSSRTGPNTQYF. The sequenced part of the CDR3 DNA is TGTGCCAGCAGCTCAAGGACTGGACCGAACACC. The chain employs TRBV7-2 and TRBJ2-5; maybe TRBD2 (5 bases). The CDR3 end falls 3 residues outside the read, so it is completed with the germline J gene. The germline V gene encodes CDR1 SGHTA and CDR2 FQGNSA. The CDR3 covers 14 residues.

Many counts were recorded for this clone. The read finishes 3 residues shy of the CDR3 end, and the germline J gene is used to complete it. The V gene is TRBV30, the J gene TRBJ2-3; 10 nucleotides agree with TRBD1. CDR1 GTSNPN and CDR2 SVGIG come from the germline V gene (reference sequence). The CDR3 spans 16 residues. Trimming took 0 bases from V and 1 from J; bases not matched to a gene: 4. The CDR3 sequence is CAWSVLGTGGTDTQYF. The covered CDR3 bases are TGTGCCTGGAGTGTACTTGGGACAGGGGGCACAGATACG.

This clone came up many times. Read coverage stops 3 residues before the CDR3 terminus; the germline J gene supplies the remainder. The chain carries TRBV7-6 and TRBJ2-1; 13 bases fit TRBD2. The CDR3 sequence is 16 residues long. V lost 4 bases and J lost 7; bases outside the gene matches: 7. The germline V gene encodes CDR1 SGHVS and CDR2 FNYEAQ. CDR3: CASSSQLAGGPNEQFF. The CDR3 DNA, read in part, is TGTGCCAGCAGCTCGCAACTAGCGGGAGGGCCTAATGAG.

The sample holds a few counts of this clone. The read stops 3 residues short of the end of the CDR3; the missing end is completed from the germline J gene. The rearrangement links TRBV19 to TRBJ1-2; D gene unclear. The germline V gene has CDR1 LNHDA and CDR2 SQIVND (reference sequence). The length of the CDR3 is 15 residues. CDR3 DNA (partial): TGTGCCAGTAGTATTCTGCTAGCGGGAGGGCCCGAG. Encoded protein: CASSILLAGGPE. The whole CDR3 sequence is CASSILLAGGPEYTF.

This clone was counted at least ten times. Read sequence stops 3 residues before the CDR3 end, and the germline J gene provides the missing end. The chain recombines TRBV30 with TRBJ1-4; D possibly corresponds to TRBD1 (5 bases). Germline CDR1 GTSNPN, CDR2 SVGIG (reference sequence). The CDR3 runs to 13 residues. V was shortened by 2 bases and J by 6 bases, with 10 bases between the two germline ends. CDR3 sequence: CAWSFRAHEKLFF. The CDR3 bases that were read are TGTGCCTGGAGTTTCAGGGCGCATGAAAAA.

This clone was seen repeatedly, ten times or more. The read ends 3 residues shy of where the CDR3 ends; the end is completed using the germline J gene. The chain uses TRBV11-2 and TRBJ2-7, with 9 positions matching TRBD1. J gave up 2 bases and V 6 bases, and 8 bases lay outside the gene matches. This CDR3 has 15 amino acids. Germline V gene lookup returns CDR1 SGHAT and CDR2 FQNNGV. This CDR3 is CASRPGQGRTYEQYF. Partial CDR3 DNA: TGTGCCAGCAGACCCGGACAGGGGCGGACCTACGAG.

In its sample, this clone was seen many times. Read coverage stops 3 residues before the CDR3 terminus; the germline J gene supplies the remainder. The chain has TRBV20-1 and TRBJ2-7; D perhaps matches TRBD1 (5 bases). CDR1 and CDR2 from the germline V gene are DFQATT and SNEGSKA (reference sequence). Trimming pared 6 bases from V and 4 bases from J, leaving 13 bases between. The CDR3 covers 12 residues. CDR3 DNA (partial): TGCAGTGCCCTAATAGACAGATACGAG. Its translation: CSALIDRYE. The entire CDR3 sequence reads CSALIDRYEQYF.

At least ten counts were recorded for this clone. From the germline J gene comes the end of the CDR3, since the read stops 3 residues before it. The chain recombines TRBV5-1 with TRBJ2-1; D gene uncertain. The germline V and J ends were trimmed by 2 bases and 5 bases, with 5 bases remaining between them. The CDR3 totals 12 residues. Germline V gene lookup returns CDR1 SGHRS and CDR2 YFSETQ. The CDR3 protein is CASSFPDNEQFF. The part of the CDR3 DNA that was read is TGCGCCAGCAGCTTTCCTGACAATGAG.

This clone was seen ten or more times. Partial CDR3 DNA: TGTGCCAGCAGCGAGGGGAGGGTGGAGACC. As protein: CASSEGRVET. The whole CDR3 is CASSEGRVETQYF. The chain couples TRBV7-2 to TRBJ2-5; the match to TRBD2 covers 7 bases. Sequencing ends 3 residues short of the CDR3 end; the germline J gene provides the rest. The CDR3 contains 13 residues. The junction had 5 bases not matched to a gene; V was cut back by 5 bases and J by 5 bases. The germline gives CDR1 SGHTA, CDR2 FQGNSA.

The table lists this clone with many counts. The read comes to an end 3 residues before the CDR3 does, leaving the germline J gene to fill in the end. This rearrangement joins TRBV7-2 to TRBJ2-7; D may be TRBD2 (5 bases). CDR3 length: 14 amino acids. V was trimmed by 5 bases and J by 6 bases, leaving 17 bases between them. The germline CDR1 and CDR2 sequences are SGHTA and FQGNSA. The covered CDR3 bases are TGTGCCAGCAGCCCCCACCCACTTCGGGGCGAG. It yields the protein CASSPHPLRGE. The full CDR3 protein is CASSPHPLRGEQYF.

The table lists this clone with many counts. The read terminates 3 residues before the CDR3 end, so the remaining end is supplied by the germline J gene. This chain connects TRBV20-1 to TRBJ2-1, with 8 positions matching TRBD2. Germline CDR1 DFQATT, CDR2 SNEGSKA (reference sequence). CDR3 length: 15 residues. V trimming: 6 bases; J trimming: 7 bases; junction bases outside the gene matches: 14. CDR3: CSASEGGSGKNEQFF. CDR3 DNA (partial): TGCAGTGCCTCGGAGGGGGGTAGCGGGAAGAATGAG.

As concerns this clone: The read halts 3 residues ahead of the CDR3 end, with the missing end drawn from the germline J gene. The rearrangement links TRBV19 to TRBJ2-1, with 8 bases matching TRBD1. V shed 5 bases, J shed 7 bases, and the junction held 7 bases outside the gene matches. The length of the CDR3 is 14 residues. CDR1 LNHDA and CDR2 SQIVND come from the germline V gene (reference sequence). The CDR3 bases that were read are TGTGCCAGTAGTCGTCCAGGGGGCCTAAATGAG. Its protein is CASSRPGGLNE. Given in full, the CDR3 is CASSRPGGLNEQFF.

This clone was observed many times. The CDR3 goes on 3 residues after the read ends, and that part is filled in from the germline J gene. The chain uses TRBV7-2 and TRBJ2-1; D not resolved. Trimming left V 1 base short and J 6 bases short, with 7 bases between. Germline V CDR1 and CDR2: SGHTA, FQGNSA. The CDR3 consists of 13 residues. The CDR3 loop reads CASSLVAGNEQFF. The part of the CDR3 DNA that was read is TGTGCCAGCAGCTTAGTGGCTGGCAATGAG.

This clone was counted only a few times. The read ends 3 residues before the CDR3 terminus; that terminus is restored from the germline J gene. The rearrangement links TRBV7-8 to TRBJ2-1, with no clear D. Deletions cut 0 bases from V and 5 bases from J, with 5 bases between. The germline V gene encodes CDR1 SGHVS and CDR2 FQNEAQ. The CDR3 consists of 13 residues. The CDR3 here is CASSLAGNNEQFF. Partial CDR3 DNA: TGTGCCAGCAGCTTAGCTGGCAACAATGAG. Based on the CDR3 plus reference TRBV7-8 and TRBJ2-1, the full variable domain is GAGVSQSPRYKVAKRGQDVALRCDPISGHVSLFWYQQALGQGPEFLTYFQNEAQLDKSGLPSDRFFAERPEGSVSTLKIQRTQQEDSAVYLCASSLAGNNEQFFGPGTRLTVL.

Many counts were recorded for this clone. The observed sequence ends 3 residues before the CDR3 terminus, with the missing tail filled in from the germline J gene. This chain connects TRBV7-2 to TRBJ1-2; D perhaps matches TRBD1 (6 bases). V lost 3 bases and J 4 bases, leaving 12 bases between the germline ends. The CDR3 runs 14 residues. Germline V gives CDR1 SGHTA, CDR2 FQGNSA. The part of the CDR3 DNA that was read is TGTGCCAGCAGCTTTCACAGGGAGGTCTATGGC. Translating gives CASSFHREVYG. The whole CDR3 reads CASSFHREVYGYTF.

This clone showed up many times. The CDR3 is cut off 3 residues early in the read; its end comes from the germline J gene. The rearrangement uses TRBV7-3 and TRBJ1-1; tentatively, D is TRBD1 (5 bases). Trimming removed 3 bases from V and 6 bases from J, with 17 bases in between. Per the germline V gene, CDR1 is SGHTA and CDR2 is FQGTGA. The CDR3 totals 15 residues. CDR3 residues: CASSFSLTGQSEAFF. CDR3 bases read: TGTGCCAGCAGCTTTTCCCTTACAGGACAATCTGAA.

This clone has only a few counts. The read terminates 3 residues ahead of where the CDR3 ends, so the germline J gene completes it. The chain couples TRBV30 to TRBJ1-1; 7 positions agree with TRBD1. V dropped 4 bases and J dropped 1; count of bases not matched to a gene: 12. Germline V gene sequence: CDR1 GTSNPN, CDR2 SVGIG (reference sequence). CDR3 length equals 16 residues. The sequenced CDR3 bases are TGTGCCTGGACCTTCCTTCCGGGACAGAAGAACACTGAA. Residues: CAWTFLPGQKNTE. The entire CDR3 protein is CAWTFLPGQKNTEAFF.

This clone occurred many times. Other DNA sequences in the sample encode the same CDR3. Incomplete CDR3 DNA: TGTGCCAGCAGCCAGGTGCTCTCTGGTAGCGGGGGAATT. Its protein is CASSQVLSGSGGI. The whole CDR3 protein reads CASSQVLSGSGGIQYF. The chain carries TRBV4-2 and TRBJ2-4, with 9 bases that match TRBD2. The DNA ends 3 residues before the CDR3 does, and the rest of the CDR3 is filled in from the germline J gene. CDR1 is LGHNA, CDR2 YNFKEQ, per germline. The length of the CDR3 is 16 residues.

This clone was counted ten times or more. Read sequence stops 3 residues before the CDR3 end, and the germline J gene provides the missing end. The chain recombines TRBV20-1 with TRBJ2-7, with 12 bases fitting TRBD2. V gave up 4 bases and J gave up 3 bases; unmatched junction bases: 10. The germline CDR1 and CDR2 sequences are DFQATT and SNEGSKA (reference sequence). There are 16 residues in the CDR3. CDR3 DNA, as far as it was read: TGCAGTGCTACCGGGACTAGCGGGTATCAAGGCTACGAG. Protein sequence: CSATGTSGYQGYE. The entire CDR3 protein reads CSATGTSGYQGYEQYF.

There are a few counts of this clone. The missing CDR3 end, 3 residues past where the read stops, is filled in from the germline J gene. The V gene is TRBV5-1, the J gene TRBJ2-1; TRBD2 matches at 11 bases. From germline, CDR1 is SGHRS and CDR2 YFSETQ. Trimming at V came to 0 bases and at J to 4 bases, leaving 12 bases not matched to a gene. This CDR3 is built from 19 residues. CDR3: CASSLEGLAAAATYNEQFF. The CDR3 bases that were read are TGCGCCAGCAGCTTGGAGGGACTAGCGGCGGCCGCGACTTACAATGAG.